This T cell receptor beta chain was sequenced for a study of blood T cell repertoires in COVID-19. CDR1 is SGHAT and CDR2 is FQNNGV in the germline V gene. The CDR3 runs to 14 residues. V lost 1 base and J 7 bases, leaving 11 bases between the germline ends. TCRdb keeps only in-frame clones here, not all; method: immunoSEQ multiplex PCR. The top ten hold about an eighth of the sample, which has some 200,000 clones, about 86% seen once. This sequence was found in a man aged 25 to 40 with active or convalescent COVID-19. The sequencing sample was made of peripheral blood. This chain joins TRBV11-2 and TRBJ2-1, with no clear D. CDR3 region: CASSLGSTLNEQFF. The CDR3, as DNA: TGTGCCAGCAGCTTAGGGTCGACTCTGAATGAGCAGTTCTTC. The whole variable domain, remainder taken from reference TRBV11-2 and TRBJ2-1, is EAGVAQSPRYKIIEKRQSVAFWCNPISGHATLYWYQQILGQGPKLLIQFQNNGVVDDSQLPKDRFSAERLKGVDSTLKIQPAKLEDSAVYLCASSLGSTLNEQFFGPGTRLTVL.